This T cell receptor (beta chain) derives from a study of blood T cell repertoires in COVID-19. Background on the study: From the United States, Italy and Spain came samples of acute and convalescent COVID-19. T cells, B-cell-depleted T cells, or PBMCs provided the cDNA or gDNA that served as material.

Per the original methods: Reference gene primer amplification gave estimated nucleated cell counts. Measured with immunoSEQ multiplex PCR; TCRdb has only the in-frame clones, and not every one. D and trimming come from the DNA, and the V and J calls and clone size come from that table. The table shows approximately 80,000 clones, with roughly 90% occurring only once. The CDR3 sequence is 15 residues long. Germline CDR1 and CDR2: LNHDA and SQIVND (reference sequence). Trimming cost V 7 bases and J 6 bases; bases outside gene matches: 9. This clone has only a few counts. The receptor's source is a human donor in a cohort sampled during active COVID-19. The sequenced material came from peripheral blood. The chain has TRBV19 and TRBJ1-5; 10 positions agree with TRBD1. The CDR3 reads CASTQMTGGGQPQHF. In nucleotides, the CDR3 is TGTGCCAGTACGCAGATGACAGGGGGCGGTCAGCCCCAGCATTTT. Based on the CDR3 plus reference TRBV19 and TRBJ1-5, the full variable domain is DGGITQSPKYLFRKEGQNVTLSCEQNLNHDAMYWYRQDPGQGLRLIYYSQIVNDFQKGDIAEGYSVSREKKESFPLTVTSAQKNPTAFYLCASTQMTGGGQPQHFGDGTRLSIL.